The 5 T cell receptor beta chains below come from one sample, sequenced in a study of blood T cell repertoires in COVID-19. Some clones are missing from TCRdb's copy, which holds only in-frame ones; the method was immunoSEQ multiplex PCR. The sample contains approximately 200,000 clones, 94% of which appear only once. Sequenced material: peripheral blood. The receptors stem from a man aged 25 to 45 with COVID-19, enrolled during active disease.

The rearrangement joins TRBV3-1 (or the pseudogene TRBV3-2) to TRBJ1-2; D is undetermined. Trimming removed 0 bases from V and 8 bases from J, with 13 bases in between. The germline CDR1 and CDR2 sequences are LGHDT and YNNKEL (reference sequence). This CDR3 spans 14 amino acids. The CDR3 sequence: CASSQDFEGRGYTF. Here the CDR3 DNA reads TGTGCCAGCAGCCAAGACTTTGAGGGCCGAGGCTACACCTTC.

This clone occurred once. The genes are TRBV10-3 and TRBJ1-1; D call uncertain. Per the germline V gene, CDR1 is ENHRY and CDR2 is SYGVKD. This CDR3 region has 15 residues. Trimming removed 0 bases from V and 0 bases from J, with 8 bases in between. The CDR3: CAISESGVMNTEAFF. CDR3 coding DNA: TGTGCCATCAGTGAGTCGGGAGTGATGAACACTGAAGCTTTCTTT.

V gene TRBV3-1 (or the pseudogene TRBV3-2) combines with J gene TRBJ2-7, with a weak D call TRBD2 (5 bases). The CDR3 sequence is 15 residues long. V was clipped by 1 base and J by 5 bases, with 15 bases between them. CDR1 LGHDT and CDR2 YNNKEL come from the germline V gene (reference sequence). The CDR3 DNA sequence: TGTGCCAGCAGCCAAGTGGACGGGATGGTCCACGAGCAGTACTTC. Its translation is CASSQVDGMVHEQYF.

The chain couples TRBV6-5 to TRBJ1-1; possibly TRBD1 for D (5 bases). CDR3 size: 11 residues. Trimming cost V 7 bases and J 6 bases, with 9 bases left between them. The germline V gene encodes CDR1 MNHEY and CDR2 SVGAGI. CDR3 nucleotides: TGTGCCAGCACCCAGGGTCCTGAAGCTTTCTTT. Protein: CASTQGPEAFF.

V gene TRBV28 combines with J gene TRBJ2-5, with TRBD1 matching 7 bases. The CDR3 spans 15 residues. Germline V lookup: CDR1 MDHEN, CDR2 SYDVKM. V lost 6 bases, J lost 2 bases, and 9 bases stayed unmatched. Here the CDR3 DNA reads TGTGCCAGCAGCCCCTTCGACAGGGTGCAAGAGACCCAGTACTTC. Translation: CASSPFDRVQETQYF. The variable domain in full, with the rest retrieved from reference TRBV28 and TRBJ2-5, is DVKVTQSSRYLVKRTGEKVFLECVQDMDHENMFWYRQDPGLGLRLIYFSYDVKMKEKGDIPEGYSVSREKKERFSLILESASTNQTSMYLCASSPFDRVQETQYFGPGTRLLVL.